This T cell receptor (beta chain) was recovered during a study of blood T cell repertoires in COVID-19. The CDR3 contains 16 residues. Trimming pared 2 bases from V and 0 bases from J, leaving 11 bases between. Germline lookup yields CDR1 SEHNR and CDR2 FQNEAQ (reference sequence). The assay was immunoSEQ multiplex PCR, and TCRdb's table has in-frame clones only and misses some. The sample lists a few hundred thousand clones, 85% to 90% occurring once. The receptor's source is a woman between 18 and 29 years old who had recovered from COVID-19. Sequences were obtained from PBMCs or T cells enriched from blood (not recorded which). The genes are TRBV7-9 and TRBJ1-3; D remains unclear. The CDR3 loop is CASSLTVTASGNTIYF. In DNA form, the CDR3 reads TGTGCCAGCAGCTTAACAGTGACGGCCTCTGGAAACACCATATATTTT.